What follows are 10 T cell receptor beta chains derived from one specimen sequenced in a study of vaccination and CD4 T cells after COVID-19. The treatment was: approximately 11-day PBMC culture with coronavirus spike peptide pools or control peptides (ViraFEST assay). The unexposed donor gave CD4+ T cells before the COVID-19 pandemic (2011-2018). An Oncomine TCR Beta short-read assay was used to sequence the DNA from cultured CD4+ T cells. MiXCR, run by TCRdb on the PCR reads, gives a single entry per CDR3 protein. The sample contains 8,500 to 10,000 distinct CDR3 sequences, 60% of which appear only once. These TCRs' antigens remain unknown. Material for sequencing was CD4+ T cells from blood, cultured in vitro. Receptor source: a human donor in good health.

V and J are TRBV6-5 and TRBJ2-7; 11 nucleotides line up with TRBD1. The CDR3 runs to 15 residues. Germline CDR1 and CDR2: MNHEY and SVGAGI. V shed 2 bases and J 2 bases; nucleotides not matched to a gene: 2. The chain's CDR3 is CASSYGGQGAYEQYF. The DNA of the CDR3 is TGTGCCAGCAGTTACGGGGGACAGGGGGCCTACGAGCAGTACTTC.

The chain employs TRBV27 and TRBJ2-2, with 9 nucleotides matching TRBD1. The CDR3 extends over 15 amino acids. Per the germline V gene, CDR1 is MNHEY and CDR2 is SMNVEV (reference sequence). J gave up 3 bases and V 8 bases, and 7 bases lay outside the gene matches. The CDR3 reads CASRTGGAYTGELFF. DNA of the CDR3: TGTGCCAGCCGCACAGGGGGCGCGTACACCGGGGAGCTGTTTTTT.

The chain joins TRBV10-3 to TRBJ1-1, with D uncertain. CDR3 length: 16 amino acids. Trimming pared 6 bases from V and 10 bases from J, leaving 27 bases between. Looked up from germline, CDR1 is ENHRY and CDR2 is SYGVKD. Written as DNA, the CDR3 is TGTGCCATCAGCGACACAATCCTAAATAGCTTCGTTCTAGCTTTCTTT. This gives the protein CAISDTILNSFVLAFF.

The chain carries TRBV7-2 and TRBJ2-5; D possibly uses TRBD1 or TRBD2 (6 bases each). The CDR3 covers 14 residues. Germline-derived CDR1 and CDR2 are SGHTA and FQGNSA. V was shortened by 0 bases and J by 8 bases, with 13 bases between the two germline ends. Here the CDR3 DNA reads TGTGCCAGCAGCTTAGCAGTCGGGGGCGGAACCCAGTACTTC. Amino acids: CASSLAVGGGTQYF. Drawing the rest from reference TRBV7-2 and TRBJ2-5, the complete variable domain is GAGVSQSPSNKVTEKGKDVELRCDPISGHTALYWYRQSLGQGLEFLIYFQGNSAPDKSGLPSDRFSAERTGGSVSTLTIQRTQQEDSAVYLCASSLAVGGGTQYFGPGTRLLVL.

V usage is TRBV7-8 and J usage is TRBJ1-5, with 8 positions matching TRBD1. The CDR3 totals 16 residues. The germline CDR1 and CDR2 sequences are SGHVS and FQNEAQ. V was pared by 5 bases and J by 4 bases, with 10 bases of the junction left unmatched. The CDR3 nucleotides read TGTGCCAGCAGCGAACATGTCGGACAGGGAAATCAGCCCCAGCATTTT. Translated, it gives CASSEHVGQGNQPQHF.

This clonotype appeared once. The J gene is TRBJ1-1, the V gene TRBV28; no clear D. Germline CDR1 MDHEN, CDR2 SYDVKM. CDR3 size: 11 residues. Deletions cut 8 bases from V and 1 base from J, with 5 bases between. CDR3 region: CASLKNTEAFF. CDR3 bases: TGTGCCAGCCTTAAGAACACTGAAGCTTTCTTT. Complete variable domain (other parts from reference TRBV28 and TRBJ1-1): DVKVTQSSRYLVKRTGEKVFLECVQDMDHENMFWYRQDPGLGLRLIYFSYDVKMKEKGDIPEGYSVSREKKERFSLILESASTNQTSMYLCASLKNTEAFFGQGTRLTVV.

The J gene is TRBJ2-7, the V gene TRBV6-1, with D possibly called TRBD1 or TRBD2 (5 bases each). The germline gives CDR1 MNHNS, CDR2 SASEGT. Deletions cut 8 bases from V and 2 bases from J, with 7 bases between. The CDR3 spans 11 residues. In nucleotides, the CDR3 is TGTGCCAGCGGGGGACCCTACGAGCAGTACTTC. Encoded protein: CASGGPYEQYF.

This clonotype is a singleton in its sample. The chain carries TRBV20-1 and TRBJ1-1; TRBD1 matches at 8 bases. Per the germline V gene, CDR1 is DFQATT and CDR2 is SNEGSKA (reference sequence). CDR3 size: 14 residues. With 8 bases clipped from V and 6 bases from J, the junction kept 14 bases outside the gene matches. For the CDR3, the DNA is TGCAGTTGCGCCAGGGGGCATCCAAGGCCTGAAGCTTTCTTT. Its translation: CSCARGHPRPEAFF.

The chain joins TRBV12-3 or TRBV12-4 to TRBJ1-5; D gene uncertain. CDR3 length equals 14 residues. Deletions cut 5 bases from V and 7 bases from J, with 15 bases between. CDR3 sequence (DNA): TGTGCCAGCAGTGCCACGGAGGTTTGGCAGCCCCAGCATTTT. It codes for CASSATEVWQPQHF.

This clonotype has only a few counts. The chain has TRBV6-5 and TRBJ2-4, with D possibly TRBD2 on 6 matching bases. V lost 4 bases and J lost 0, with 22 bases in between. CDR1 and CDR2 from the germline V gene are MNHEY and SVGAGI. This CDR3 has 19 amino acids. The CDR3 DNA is TGTGCCAGCAGTTCCTGGAGTAGCGGTTCTGAATTAGCCAAAAACATTCAGTACTTC. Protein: CASSSWSSGSELAKNIQYF.